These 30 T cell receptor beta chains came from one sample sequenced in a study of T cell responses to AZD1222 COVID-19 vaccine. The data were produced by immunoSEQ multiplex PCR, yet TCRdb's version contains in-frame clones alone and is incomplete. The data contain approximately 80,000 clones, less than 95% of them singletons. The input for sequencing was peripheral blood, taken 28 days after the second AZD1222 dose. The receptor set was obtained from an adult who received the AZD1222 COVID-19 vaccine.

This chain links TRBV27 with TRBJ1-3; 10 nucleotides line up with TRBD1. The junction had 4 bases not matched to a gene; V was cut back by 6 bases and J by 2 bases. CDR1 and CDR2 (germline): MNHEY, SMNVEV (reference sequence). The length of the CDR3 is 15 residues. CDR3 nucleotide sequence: TGTGCCAGCAGCCGGGACAGGGGAACTGGAAACACCATATATTTT. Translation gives CASSRDRGTGNTIYF.

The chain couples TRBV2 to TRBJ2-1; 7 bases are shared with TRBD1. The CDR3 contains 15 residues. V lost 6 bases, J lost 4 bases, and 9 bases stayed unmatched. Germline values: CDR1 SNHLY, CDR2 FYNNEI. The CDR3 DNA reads TGTGCCAGCAGCGAGAGGGGGCTGATATACAATGAGCAGTTCTTC. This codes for CASSERGLIYNEQFF.

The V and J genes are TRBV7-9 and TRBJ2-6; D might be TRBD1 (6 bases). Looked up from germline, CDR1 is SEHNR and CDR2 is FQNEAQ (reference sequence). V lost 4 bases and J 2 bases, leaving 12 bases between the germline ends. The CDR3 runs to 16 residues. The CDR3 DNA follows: TGTGCCAGCAGCTCCCCGAAGGGGGCTGGGGCCAACGTCCTGACTTTC. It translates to CASSSPKGAGANVLTF.

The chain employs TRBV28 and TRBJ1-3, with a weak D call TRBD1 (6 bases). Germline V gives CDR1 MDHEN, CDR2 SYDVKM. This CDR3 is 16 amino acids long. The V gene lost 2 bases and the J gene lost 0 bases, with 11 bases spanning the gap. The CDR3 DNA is TGTGCCAGCAGTTTACCCGGACAGCTCTCTGGAAACACCATATATTTT. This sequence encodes CASSLPGQLSGNTIYF.

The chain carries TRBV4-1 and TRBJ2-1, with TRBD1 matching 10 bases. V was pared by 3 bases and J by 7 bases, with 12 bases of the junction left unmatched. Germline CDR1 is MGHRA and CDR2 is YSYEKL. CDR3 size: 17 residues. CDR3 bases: TGCGCCAGCAGCCACCTACCGGGACAGGGGTTTCGAAATGAGCAGTTCTTC. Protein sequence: CASSHLPGQGFRNEQFF.

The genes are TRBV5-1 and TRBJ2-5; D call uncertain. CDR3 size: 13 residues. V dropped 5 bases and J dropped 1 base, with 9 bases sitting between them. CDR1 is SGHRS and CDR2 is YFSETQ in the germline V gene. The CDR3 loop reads CASRYRSQETQYF. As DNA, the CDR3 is TGCGCCAGCAGGTACCGGAGCCAAGAGACCCAGTACTTC.

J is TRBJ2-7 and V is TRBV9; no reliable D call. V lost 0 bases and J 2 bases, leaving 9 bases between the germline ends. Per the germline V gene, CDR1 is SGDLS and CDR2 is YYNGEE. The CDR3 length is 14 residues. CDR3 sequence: CASSVGGGTYEQYF. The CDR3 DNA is TGTGCCAGCAGCGTAGGGGGTGGAACCTACGAGCAGTACTTC.

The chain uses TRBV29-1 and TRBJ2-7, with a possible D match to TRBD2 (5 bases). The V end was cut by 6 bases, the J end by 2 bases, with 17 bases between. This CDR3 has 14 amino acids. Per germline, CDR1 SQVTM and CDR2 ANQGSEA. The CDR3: CSVPTDGDTYEQYF. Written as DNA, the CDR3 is TGCAGCGTCCCAACCGACGGGGATACCTACGAGCAGTACTTC.

CDR3 sequence (DNA): TGTGCCAGCAGTTTATCCCAGGGGGCGGCTTACTATGGCTACACCTTC. The encoded protein is CASSLSQGAAYYGYTF. The chain combines TRBV27 with TRBJ1-2; 8 nucleotides align to TRBD1. CDR1 and CDR2 from the germline V gene are MNHEY and SMNVEV (reference sequence). This CDR3 has 16 amino acids. Trimming cost V 0 bases and J 3 bases; bases outside gene matches: 6.

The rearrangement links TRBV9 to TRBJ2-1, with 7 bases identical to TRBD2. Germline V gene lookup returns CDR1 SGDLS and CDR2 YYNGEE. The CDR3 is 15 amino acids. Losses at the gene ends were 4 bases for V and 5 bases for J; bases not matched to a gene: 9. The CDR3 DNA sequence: TGTGCCAGCAGCCGTTGGGGGAGGGCCGACAATGAGCAGTTCTTC. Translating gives CASSRWGRADNEQFF.

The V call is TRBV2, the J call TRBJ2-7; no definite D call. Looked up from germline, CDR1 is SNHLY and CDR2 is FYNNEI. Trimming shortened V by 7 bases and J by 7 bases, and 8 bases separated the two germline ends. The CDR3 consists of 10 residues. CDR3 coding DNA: TGTGCCAGCACGATGGATGAGCAGTACTTC. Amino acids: CASTMDEQYF.

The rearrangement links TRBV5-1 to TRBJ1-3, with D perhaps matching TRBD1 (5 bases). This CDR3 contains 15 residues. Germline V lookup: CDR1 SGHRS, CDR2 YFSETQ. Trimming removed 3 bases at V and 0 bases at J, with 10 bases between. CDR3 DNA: TGCGCCAGCAGCTCCGGACATACCTCTGGAAACACCATATATTTT. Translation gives CASSSGHTSGNTIYF.

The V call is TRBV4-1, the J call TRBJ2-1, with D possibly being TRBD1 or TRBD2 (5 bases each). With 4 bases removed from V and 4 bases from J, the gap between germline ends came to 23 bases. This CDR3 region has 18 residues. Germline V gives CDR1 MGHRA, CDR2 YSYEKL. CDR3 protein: CASSPLGPRGALYNEQFF. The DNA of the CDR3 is TGCGCCAGCAGCCCGCTGGGCCCTCGAGGGGCCCTTTACAATGAGCAGTTCTTC.

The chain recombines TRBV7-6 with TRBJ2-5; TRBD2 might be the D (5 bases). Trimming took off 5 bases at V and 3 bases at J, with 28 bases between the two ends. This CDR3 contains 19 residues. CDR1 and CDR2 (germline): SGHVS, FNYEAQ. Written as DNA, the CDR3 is TGTGCCAGCAGCGCTTTGGTTTTGGGTTTGAATGAGGGAAAAGAGACCCAGTACTTC. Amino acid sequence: CASSALVLGLNEGKETQYF.

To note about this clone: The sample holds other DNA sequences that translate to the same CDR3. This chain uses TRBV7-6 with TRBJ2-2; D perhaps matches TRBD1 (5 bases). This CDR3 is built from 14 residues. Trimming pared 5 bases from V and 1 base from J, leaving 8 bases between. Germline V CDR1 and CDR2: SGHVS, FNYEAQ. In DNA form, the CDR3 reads TGTGCCAGCAGCCGCACAGGGAACACCGGGGAGCTGTTTTTT. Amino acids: CASSRTGNTGELFF.

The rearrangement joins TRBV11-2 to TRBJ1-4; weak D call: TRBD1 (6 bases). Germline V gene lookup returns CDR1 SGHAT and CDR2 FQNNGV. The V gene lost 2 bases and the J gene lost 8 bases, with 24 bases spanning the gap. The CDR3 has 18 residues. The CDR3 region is CASSLRPQGRGGGEKLFF. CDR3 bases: TGTGCCAGCAGCTTACGGCCGCAGGGGAGAGGTGGAGGGGAAAAACTGTTTTTT.

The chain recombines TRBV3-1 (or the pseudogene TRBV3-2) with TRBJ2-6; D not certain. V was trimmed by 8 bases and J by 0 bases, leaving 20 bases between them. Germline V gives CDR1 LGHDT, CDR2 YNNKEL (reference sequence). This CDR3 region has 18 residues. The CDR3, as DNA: TGTGCCAGCGCTTTTTGGGCGTTACGAGGCTCTGGGGCCAACGTCCTGACTTTC. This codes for CASAFWALRGSGANVLTF.

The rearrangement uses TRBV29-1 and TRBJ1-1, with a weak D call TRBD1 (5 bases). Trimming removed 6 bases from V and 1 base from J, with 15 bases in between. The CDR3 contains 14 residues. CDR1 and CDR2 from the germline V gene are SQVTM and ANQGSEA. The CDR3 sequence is CSVGTVVQNTEAFF. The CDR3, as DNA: TGCAGCGTGGGGACCGTCGTACAGAACACTGAAGCTTTCTTT. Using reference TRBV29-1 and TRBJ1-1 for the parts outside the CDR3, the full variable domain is SAVISQKPSRDICQRGTSLTIQCQVDSQVTMMFWYRQQPGQSLTLIATANQGSEATYESGFVIDKFPISRPNLTFSTLTVSNMSPEDSSIYLCSVGTVVQNTEAFFGQGTRLTVV.

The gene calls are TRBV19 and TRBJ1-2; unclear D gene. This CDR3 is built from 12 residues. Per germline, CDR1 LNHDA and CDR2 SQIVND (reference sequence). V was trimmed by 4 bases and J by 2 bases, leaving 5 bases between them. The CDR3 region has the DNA TGTGCCAGTAGTAGCCTCAACTATGGCTACACCTTC. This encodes CASSSLNYGYTF.

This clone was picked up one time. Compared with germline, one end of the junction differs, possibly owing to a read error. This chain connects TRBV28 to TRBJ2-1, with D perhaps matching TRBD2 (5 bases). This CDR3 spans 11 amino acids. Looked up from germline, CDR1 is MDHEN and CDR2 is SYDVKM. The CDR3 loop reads CASSLGREWLF. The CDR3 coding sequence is TGTGCCAGCAGTTTGGGTCGGGAATGGCTCTTC. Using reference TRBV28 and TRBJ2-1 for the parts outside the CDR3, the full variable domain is DVKVTQSSRYLVKRTGEKVFLECVQDMDHENMFWYRQDPGLGLRLIYFSYDVKMKEKGDIPEGYSVSREKKERFSLILESASTNQTSMYLCASSLGREWLFGPGTRLTVL.

The CDR3 is CASSMVAGARNYGYTF. In nucleotides, the CDR3 is TGTGCCAGTAGTATGGTGGCAGGGGCAAGGAACTATGGCTACACCTTC. The chain joins TRBV19 to TRBJ1-2, with D maybe TRBD1 (6 bases). Trimming removed 3 bases from V and 2 bases from J, with 16 bases in between. CDR3 size: 16 residues. Germline CDR1 and CDR2: LNHDA and SQIVND (reference sequence).

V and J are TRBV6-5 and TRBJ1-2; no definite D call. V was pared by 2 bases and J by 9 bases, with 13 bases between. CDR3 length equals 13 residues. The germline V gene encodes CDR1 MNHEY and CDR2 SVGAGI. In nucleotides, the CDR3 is TGTGCCAGCAGTTACACCATGGGCTCTAGCTACACCTTC. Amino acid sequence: CASSYTMGSSYTF.

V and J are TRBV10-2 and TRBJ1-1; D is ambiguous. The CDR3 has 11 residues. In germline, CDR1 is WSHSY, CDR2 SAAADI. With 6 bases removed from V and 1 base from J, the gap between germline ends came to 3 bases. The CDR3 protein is CASRENTEAFF. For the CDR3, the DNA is TGCGCCAGCAGGGAGAACACTGAAGCTTTCTTT.

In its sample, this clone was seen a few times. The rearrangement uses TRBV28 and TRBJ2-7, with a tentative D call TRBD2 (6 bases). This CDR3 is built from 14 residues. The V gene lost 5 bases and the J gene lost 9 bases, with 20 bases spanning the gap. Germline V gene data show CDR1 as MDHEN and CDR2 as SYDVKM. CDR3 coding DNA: TGTGCCAGCAGTCCTGTTGCGGGGCCCCACTGGCAGTACTTC. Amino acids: CASSPVAGPHWQYF.

The CDR3 is CASSSSLVGNQPQHF. CDR3 sequence (DNA): TGTGCCAGCAGCTCCAGTTTGGTCGGCAATCAGCCCCAGCATTTT. V is TRBV21-1 and J is TRBJ1-5; TRBD1, the table's D call, lacks a check against the DNA. TRBV21-1 corresponds to a pseudogene. This CDR3 region has 15 residues.

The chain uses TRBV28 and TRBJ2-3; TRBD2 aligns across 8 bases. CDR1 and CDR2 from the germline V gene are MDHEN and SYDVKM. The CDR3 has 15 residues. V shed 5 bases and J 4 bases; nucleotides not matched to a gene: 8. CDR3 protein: CASSPPSGSSDTQYF. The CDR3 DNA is TGTGCCAGCAGTCCCCCCAGCGGGAGCTCAGATACGCAGTATTTT.

The CDR3 loop is CASGDHQGYGYTF. The CDR3 DNA reads as TGTGCCAGCGGAGACCATCAGGGGTATGGCTACACCTTC. The chain has TRBV28 and TRBJ1-2; possible D gene TRBD1, 6 bases. This CDR3 has 13 amino acids. Deletions cut 8 bases from V and 5 bases from J, with 15 bases between. Germline V lookup: CDR1 MDHEN, CDR2 SYDVKM.

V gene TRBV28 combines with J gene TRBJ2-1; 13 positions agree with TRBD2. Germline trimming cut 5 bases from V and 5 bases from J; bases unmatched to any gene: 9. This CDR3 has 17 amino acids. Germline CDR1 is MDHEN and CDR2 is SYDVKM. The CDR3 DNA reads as TGTGCCAGCAGTCGAAGGACTAGCGGGAGATCCCACAATGAGCAGTTCTTC. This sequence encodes CASSRRTSGRSHNEQFF.

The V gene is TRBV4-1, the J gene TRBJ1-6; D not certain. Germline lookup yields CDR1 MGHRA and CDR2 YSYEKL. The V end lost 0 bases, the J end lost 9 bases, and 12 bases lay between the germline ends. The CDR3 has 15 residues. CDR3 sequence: CASSQERAGGSPLHF. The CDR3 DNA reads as TGCGCCAGCAGCCAAGAACGGGCGGGAGGTTCACCCCTCCACTTT.

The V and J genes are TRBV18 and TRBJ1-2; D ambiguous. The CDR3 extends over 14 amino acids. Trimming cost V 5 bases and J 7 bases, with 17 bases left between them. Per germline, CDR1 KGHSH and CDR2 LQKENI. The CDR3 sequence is CASSSTSGAIGYTF. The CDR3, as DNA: TGTGCCAGCTCAAGCACATCGGGAGCTATTGGCTACACCTTC.